The present TCR beta chain was sequenced within a study of T-cell memory formation after mild COVID-19. Findings and limits, study-wide: Clones shrinking from day 15 to 85 showed even CD4/CD8 mixes; later expanders tilted CD4+. What remained unconfirmed was the SARS-CoV-2 specificity of second-wave clones peaking on day 37. Cross-reactive memory seemingly joined, as some responding clones were found in pre-infection memory.

The ends were cut back, 6 bases at V and 4 bases at J, with 15 bases in the middle. The length of the CDR3 is 14 residues. Points on this clonotype: Its antigen remains unidentified.

TCRdb used MiXCR to reprocess the 5' RACE reads, holding one entry per CDR3 protein. The table shows under 450,000 distinct CDR3 sequences, with under 25% occurring only once. The sequenced sample consisted of PBMCs or a T cell subset sorted from them (not recorded which). This receptor was identified in a man in his late teens or twenties who had mild COVID-19 (a few samples of this study predate the infection). Cell type and time point are not known. V gene TRBV12-3 or TRBV12-4 combines with J gene TRBJ1-2; D unclear. The CDR3 loop reads CASSSSAVSYGYTF. The CDR3 DNA reads as TGTGCCAGCAGCTCCTCAGCAGTAAGCTATGGCTACACCTTC.